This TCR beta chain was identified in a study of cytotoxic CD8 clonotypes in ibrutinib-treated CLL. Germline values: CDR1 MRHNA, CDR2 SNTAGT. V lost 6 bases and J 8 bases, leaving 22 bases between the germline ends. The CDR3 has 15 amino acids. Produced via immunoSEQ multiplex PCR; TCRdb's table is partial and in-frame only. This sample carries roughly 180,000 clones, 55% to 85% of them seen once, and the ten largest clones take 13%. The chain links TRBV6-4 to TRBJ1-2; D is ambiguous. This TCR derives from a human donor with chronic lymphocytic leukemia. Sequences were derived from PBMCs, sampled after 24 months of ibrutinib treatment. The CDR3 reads CASSQRPGPAQGYTF. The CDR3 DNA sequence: TGTGCCAGCAGCCAAAGACCGGGTCCTGCGCAGGGCTACACCTTC.